This TCR beta chain was recovered during a study of spatial heterogeneity in lung cancer (dated by TCRdb to between 2018 and 2021). Concerning the study at large: Beta-chain transcripts were consistently detected in greater numbers than alpha-chain transcripts, which likely reflects a higher abundance of beta-chain transcripts. Nonsynonymous mutation counts, determined by whole-exome sequencing of tumor tissue, were related to features of the TCR repertoire. In the raw uncorrected reads, each unique combination of TCR and UMI appeared more than ten times on average. Both alpha and beta chains were TCR-sequenced in samples taken at surgery, namely 220 tumor regions, fewer than 85 matched nontumor lung samples and 55 to 60 PBMC samples. In tumor regions, TCR transcript counts showed a strong correlation with a T cell transcriptional module score derived from matched bulk RNA-seq. TCR alpha and beta repertoires were quantitatively compared across multiple tumor regions, matched nontumor lung and blood in non-small cell lung cancer. The investigation overall reported the following: TCR-seq coverage of tumor T cells was estimated at only roughly 7.7% for alpha chains and less than 15% for beta chains. The tumor nonsynonymous mutation count correlated with the number of expanded intratumoral alpha and beta TCRs. Counts of ubiquitous and regional expanded TCRs correlated with counts of ubiquitous and regional nonsynonymous mutations, respectively. Additional single-cell paired TCR alpha and beta sequencing was considered necessary to confirm, at a functional level, the hypothesis that regional TCRs recognize regional mutations.

Trimming accounts for 6 bases at V and 2 bases at J, while the number of junction bases matched to no gene is 6. The germline V gene specifies SGHTA as CDR1 and FQGNSA as CDR2. From its cysteine to its phenylalanine, the CDR3 spans 14 amino acids. Only the CDR3 DNA is retained, 42 bases long and in frame from the first base. The method was 5' RACE. The instrument was a NextSeq 500. To allow correction of PCR and sequencing errors, the TCR library protocol tagged every TCR cDNA molecule with a unique molecular identifier. The source study handled its data this way. TCR identification, UMI-based error correction and CDR3 extraction were performed with Decombinator tools. TCRs above a frequency of 2 per 1,000, corresponding to the top 1% of the tumor frequency distribution, were defined as expanded. Expanded tumor TCRs were classed as regional if statistically deemed absent (corrected P<0.05) from at least one tumor region, otherwise ubiquitous. Renyi diversity was computed with the R vegan package after each repertoire had been subsampled 100 times to 5,000 TCRs. To build CDR3 similarity networks, amino acid triplet string-kernel similarity was used, and CDR3s were connected when their pairwise similarity was above 0.82. The raw public data were reprocessed by TCRdb itself: fastp quality trimming at Q25, MiXCR clonotype calling, in-frame beta chains only. Identical CDR3 protein sequences are pooled into one entry, listed with their most common genes and DNA. Clone size and V and J calls follow TCRdb, not the original study. The sample table lists more than 2,500 distinct CDR3 sequences, about 5.1% of them with a count of one. Together, the top ten hold roughly 18% of the sample.

The sample's time point label, in plain terms: sample taken at primary tumor resection. Samples were obtained from approximately 76 patients with early-stage, untreated non-small cell lung cancer from the lung TRACERx cohort. Without any cell sorting, TCR sequencing was performed on whole RNA extracted either from tumor and nontumor lung tissue or from cryopreserved PBMC samples. Patients were selected for TCR sequencing only if sufficient RNA was available from at least two tumor regions. Tumor and adjacent nontumor lung specimens were reviewed by a lung pathologist before selection. This clonotype was detected many times. No antigen is known for it. Base qualities were left out, and no much larger clone turns up one base away.

This receptor chain uses TRBV7-2 and TRBJ2-5; the junction holds 7 bases that match TRBD2. The clonotype originates from a male donor with early-stage non-small cell lung cancer. This sample comprised lung tumor tissue, obtained at surgery. The CDR3 in this case is CASRLLGGQETQYF. At the DNA level, the sequence is TGTGCCAGCAGGCTGTTGGGGGGGCAAGAGACCCAGTACTTC. Beyond the CDR3, the reference TRBV7-2 and TRBJ2-5 genes provide the residues; the full variable domain reads: GAGVSQSPSNKVTEKGKDVELRCDPISGHTALYWYRQSLGQGLEFLIYFQGNSAPDKSGLPSDRFSAERTGGSVSTLTIQRTQQEDSAVYLCASRLLGGQETQYFGPGTRLLVL.